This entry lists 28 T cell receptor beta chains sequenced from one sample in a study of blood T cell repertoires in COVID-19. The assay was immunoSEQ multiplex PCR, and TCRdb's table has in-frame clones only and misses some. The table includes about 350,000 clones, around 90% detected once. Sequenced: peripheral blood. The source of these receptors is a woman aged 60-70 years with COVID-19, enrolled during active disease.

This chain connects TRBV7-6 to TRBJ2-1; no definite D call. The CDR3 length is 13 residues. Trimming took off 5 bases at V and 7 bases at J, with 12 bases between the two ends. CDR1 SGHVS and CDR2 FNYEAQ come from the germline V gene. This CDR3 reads CASSPPFANEQFF. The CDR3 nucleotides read TGTGCCAGCAGCCCGCCATTTGCGAATGAGCAGTTCTTC.

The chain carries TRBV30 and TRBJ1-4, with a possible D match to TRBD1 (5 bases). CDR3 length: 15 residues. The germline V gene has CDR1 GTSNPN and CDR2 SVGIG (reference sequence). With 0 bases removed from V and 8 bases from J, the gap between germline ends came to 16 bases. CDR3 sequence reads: CAWSVRWGVGEKLFF. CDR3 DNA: TGTGCCTGGAGTGTAAGGTGGGGGGTTGGGGAAAAACTGTTTTTT.

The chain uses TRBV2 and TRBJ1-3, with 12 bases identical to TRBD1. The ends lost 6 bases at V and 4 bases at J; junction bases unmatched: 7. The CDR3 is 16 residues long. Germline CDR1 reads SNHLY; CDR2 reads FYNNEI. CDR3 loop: CASSPGQGAGGNTIYF. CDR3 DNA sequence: TGTGCCAGCAGCCCGGGACAGGGGGCTGGAGGAAACACCATATATTTT.

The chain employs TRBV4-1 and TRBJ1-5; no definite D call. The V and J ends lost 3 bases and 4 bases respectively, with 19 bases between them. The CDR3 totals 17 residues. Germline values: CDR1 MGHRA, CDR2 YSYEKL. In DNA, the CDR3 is TGCGCCAGCAGCCACAAGCCTGCCCGAGGGTTGAATCAGCCCCAGCATTTT. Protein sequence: CASSHKPARGLNQPQHF.

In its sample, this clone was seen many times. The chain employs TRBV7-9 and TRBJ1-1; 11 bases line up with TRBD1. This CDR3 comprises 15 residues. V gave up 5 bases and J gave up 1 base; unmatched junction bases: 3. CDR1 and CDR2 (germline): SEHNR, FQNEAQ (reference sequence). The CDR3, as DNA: TGTGCCAGCAGCGGGACAGGGGGAGGGAACACTGAAGCTTTCTTT. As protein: CASSGTGGGNTEAFF.

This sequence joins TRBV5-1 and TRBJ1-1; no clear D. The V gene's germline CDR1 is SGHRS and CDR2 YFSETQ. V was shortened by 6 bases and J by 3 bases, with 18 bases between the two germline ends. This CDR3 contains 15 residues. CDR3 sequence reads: CASTPAGDSHTEAFF. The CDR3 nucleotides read TGCGCCAGCACCCCGGCGGGTGATTCGCACACTGAAGCTTTCTTT. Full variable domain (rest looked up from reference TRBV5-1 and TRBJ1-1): KAGVTQTPRYLIKTRGQQVTLSCSPISGHRSVSWYQQTPGQGLQFLFEYFSETQRNKGNFPGRFSGRQFSNSRSEMNVSTLELGDSALYLCASTPAGDSHTEAFFGQGTRLTVV.

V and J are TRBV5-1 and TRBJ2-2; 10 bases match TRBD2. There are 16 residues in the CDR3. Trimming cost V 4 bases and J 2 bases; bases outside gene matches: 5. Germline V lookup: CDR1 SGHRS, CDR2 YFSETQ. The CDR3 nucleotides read TGCGCCAGCAGCGATCTAGCGGGGGACAACACCGGGGAGCTGTTTTTT. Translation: CASSDLAGDNTGELFF.

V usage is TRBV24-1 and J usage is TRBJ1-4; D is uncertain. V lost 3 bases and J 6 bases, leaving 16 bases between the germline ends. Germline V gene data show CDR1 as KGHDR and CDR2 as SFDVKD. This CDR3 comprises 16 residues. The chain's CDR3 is CATSDKFLMADEKLFF. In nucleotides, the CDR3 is TGTGCCACCAGTGATAAATTCCTCATGGCGGATGAAAAACTGTTTTTT.

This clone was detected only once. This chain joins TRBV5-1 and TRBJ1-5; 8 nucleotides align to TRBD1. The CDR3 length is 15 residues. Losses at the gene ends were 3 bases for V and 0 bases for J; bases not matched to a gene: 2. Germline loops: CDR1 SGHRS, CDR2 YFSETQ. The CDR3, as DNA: TGCGCCAGCAGCTCCGGACAGGGTAGCAATCAGCCCCAGCATTTT. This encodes CASSSGQGSNQPQHF.

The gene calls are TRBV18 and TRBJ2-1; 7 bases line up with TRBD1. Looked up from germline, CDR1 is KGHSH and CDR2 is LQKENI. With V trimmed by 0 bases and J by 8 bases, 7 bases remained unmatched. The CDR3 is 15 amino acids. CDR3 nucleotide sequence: TGTGCCAGCTCACCACCCCGACAGGGAACGTATGAGCAGTTCTTC. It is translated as CASSPPRQGTYEQFF.

CDR3 nucleotide sequence: TGTGCCAGCAGCCGCGGGACAGGTATCAATGAAAAACTGTTTTTT. Amino acid sequence: CASSRGTGINEKLFF. The chain carries TRBV16 and TRBJ1-4, with 8 bases aligning to TRBD1. The ends lost 4 bases at V and 5 bases at J; junction bases unmatched: 6. The CDR3 loop spans 15 amino acids. The V gene's germline CDR1 is KGHSY and CDR2 FQNENV.

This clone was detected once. CDR3 loop: CASSQGGQGREKLFF. CDR3 bases: TGTGCCAGCAGCCAAGGGGGACAGGGGCGTGAAAAACTGTTTTTT. The V gene is TRBV4-2, the J gene TRBJ1-4; 10 nucleotides line up with TRBD1. The V and J ends lost 1 base and 7 bases, in that order; junction bases with no gene match: 3. The CDR3 is 15 residues long. Germline values: CDR1 LGHNA, CDR2 YNFKEQ.

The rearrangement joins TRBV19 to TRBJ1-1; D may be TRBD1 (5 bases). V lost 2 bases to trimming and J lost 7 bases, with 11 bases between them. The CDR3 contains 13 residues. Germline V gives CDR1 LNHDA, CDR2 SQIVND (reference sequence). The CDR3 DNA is TGTGCCAGTAGTATACTAAGGGGCCGTGAAGCTTTCTTT. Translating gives CASSILRGREAFF.

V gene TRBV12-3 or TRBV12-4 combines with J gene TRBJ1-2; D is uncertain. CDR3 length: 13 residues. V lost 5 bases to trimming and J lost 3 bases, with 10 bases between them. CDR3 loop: CASSPLPDYGYTF. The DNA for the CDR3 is TGTGCCAGCAGTCCATTACCGGACTATGGCTACACCTTC.

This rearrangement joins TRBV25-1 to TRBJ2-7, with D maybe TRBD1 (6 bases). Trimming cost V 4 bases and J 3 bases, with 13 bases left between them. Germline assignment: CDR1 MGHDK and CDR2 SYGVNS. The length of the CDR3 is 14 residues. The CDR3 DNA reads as TGTGCCAGCAGTGGTCCCGGGACAATCTACGAGCAGTACTTC. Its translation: CASSGPGTIYEQYF.

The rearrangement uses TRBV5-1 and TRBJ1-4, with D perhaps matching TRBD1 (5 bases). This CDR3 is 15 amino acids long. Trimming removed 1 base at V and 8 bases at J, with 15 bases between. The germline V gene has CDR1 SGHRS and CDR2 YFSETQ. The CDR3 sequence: CASSLTLGGEEKLFF. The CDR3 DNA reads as TGCGCCAGCAGCTTGACGTTGGGGGGTGAGGAAAAACTGTTTTTT.

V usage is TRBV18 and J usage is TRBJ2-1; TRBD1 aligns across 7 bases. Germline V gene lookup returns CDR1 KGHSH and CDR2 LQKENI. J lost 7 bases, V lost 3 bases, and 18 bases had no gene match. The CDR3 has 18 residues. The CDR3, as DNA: TGTGCCAGCTCACCTCGGCCCACGACAGGGCTAAAGCCGAATGAGCAGTTCTTC. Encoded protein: CASSPRPTTGLKPNEQFF.

Here the CDR3 DNA reads TGTGCCAGCTCACCTCAGCCCGGGAGCACTGAAGCTTTCTTT. Residues: CASSPQPGSTEAFF. The gene calls are TRBV18 and TRBJ1-1; unclear D gene. Germline CDR1 reads KGHSH; CDR2 reads LQKENI. V lost 3 bases and J 4 bases, leaving 12 bases between the germline ends. This CDR3 has 14 amino acids. The full variable domain, in which reference TRBV18 and TRBJ1-1 provide the parts outside the CDR3, is NAGVMQNPRHLVRRRGQEARLRCSPMKGHSHVYWYRQLPEEGLKFMVYLQKENIIDESGMPKERFSAEFPKEGPSILRIQQVVRGDSAAYFCASSPQPGSTEAFFGQGTRLTVV.

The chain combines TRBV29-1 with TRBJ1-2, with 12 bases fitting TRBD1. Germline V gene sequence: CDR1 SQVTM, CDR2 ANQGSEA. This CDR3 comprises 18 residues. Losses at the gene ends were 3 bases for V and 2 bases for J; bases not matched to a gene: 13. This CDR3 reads CSVDDRRDRGRGNYGYTF. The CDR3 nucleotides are TGCAGCGTTGACGATCGGAGGGACAGGGGGCGCGGAAACTATGGCTACACCTTC.

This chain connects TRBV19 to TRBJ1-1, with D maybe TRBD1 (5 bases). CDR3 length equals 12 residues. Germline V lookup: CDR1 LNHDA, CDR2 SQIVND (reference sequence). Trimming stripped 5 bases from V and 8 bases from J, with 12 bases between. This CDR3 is CASSLGNREAFF. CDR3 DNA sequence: TGTGCCAGTAGTCTAGGGAACAGGGAAGCTTTCTTT.

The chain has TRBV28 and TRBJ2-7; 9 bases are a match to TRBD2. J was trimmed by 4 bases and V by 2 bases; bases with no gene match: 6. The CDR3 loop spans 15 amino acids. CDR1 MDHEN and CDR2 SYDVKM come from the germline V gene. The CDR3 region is CASSLGSGGHYEQYF. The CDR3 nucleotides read TGTGCCAGCAGTTTAGGAAGCGGGGGGCATTACGAGCAGTACTTC.

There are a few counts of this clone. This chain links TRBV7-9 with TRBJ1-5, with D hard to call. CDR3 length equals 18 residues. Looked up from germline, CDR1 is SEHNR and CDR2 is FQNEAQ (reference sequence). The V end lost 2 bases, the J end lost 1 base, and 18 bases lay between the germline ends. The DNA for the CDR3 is TGTGCCAGCAGCTTACGAGGTACGGAGGGAGGCAGCAATCAGCCCCAGCATTTT. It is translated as CASSLRGTEGGSNQPQHF.

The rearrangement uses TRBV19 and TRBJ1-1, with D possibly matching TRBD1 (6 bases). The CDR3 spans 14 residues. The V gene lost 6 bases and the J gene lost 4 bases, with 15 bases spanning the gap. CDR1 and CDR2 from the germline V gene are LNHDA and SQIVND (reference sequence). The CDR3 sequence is CASRRGSSGTEAFF. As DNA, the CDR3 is TGTGCCAGTAGGAGGGGGTCTTCGGGCACTGAAGCTTTCTTT.

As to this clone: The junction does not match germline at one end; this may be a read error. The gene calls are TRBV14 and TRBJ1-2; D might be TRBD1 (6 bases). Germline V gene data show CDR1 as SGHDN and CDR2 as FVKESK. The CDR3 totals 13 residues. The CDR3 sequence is CASSRFLDSELLF. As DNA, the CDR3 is TGTGCCAGCAGCAGGTTTTTGGACAGTGAGTTACTATTC.

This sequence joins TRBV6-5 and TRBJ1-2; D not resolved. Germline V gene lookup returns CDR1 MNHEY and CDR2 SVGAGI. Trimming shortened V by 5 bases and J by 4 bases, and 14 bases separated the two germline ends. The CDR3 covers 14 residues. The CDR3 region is CASSPLRGGYGYTF. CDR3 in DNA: TGTGCCAGCAGTCCCCTCCGTGGCGGCTATGGCTACACCTTC.

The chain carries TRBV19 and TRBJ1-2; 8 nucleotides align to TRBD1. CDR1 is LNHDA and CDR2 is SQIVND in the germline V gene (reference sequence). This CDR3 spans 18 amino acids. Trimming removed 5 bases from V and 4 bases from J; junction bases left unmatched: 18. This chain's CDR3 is CASSARHSLRGQSYGYTF. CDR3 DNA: TGTGCCAGTAGTGCCAGACATTCCCTCAGGGGGCAAAGCTATGGCTACACCTTC.

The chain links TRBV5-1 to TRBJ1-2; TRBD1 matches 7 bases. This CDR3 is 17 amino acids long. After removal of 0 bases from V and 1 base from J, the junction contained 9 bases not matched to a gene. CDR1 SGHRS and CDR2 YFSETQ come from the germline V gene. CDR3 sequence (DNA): TGCGCCAGCAGCTTGGCCGCGACAGGGTTAGGTAACTATGGCTACACCTTC. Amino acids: CASSLAATGLGNYGYTF. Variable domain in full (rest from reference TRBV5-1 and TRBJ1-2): KAGVTQTPRYLIKTRGQQVTLSCSPISGHRSVSWYQQTPGQGLQFLFEYFSETQRNKGNFPGRFSGRQFSNSRSEMNVSTLELGDSALYLCASSLAATGLGNYGYTFGSGTRLTVV.

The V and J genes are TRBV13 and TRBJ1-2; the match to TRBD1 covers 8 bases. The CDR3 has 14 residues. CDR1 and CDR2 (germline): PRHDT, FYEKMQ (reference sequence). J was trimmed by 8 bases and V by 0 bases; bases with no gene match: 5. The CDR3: CASSLGLTGGGYTF. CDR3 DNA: TGTGCCAGCAGCTTAGGCCTAACAGGGGGAGGCTACACCTTC.